A few counts support the clone carrying this TCR beta chain. No antigen is known for it. This sample is part of a study of cytomegalovirus exposure and HLA in healthy donors. Study findings and constraints: A prior analysis recorded that most TCR beta V segments were productive about 87% or about 30% of the time. Presence/absence analyses took donor sequencing depth as roughly uniform.

The CDR3 totals 14 residues. V lost 4 bases to trimming and J lost 5 bases, with 14 bases between them. Germline lookup yields CDR1 MNHEY and CDR2 SMNVEV (reference sequence). Researchers ran the PCR with 60 Vbeta and 13 Jbeta primers. This table comes from immunoSEQ multiplex PCR, and its TCRdb copy is limited to in-frame clones, with some not included. The sample lists about 120,000 clones, over 8.5% occurring once. The sample was PBMCs. The rearrangement uses TRBV27 and TRBJ1-1; possible D gene TRBD1, 5 bases. The receptor comes from a woman between 35 and 50 years old in good health and CMV-seropositive. The CDR3 loop reads CASSYSGSETEAFF. The CDR3 DNA reads as TGTGCCAGCAGTTATTCAGGGTCGGAAACTGAAGCTTTCTTT.